This TCR beta chain derives from a study of blood T cells in healthy people across ages. In its sample, this clonotype was seen a few times. The V and J ends lost 4 bases and 8 bases, in that order; junction bases with no gene match: 14. This CDR3 has 18 residues. Alongside a J-beta primer mix, a sample-barcoded 5' primer served in a second PCR lasting about 7 to 11 cycles. TCRdb recomputed calls from the 5' RACE reads with MiXCR, one row per CDR3 protein. The sample yields approximately 700,000 distinct CDR3 sequences, roughly 32% seen once. Sequencing input: blood. This TCR came from a woman of 80 years or more in good health. This sequence joins TRBV12-3 or TRBV12-4 and TRBJ1-4; 12 positions match TRBD1. CDR3 sequence (DNA): TGTGCCAGCAGTTCCCGAGGGACAGGGGGCGCAGGAGGGGAAAAACTGTTTTTT. The encoded protein is CASSSRGTGGAGGEKLFF.